Sequencing of this T cell receptor (beta chain) was carried out in a study of read filtering for tumor transcriptome and immune sequencing. Overall study context: R-ISS stage counts were about 8 for I, roughly 15 for II, roughly seven for III. Transcriptome libraries were built from DNase-treated RNA.

The ends lost 5 bases at V and 4 bases at J; junction bases unmatched: 9. Germline V CDR1 and CDR2: SEHNR, FQNEAQ (reference sequence). The CDR3 is made up of 16 amino acids. The library was built from roughly 400 ng RNA with molecular barcoded adaptors for alpha/delta and beta/gamma chains. TCRdb re-derived calls from the reads in MiXCR, one entry per CDR3 protein. The sample includes about 5,800 distinct CDR3 sequences, over 20% seen only once; the top ten take around 24%. The receptor was derived from a donor at least 40 years old with multiple myeloma. The chain joins TRBV7-9 to TRBJ2-1; 9 positions agree with TRBD2. Sequenced: a population of CD138-negative cells sorted from bone marrow. The CDR3 loop reads CASSPRGREGYNEQFF. The CDR3 nucleotides are TGTGCCAGCAGCCCGCGGGGGCGGGAGGGGTACAATGAGCAGTTCTTC.